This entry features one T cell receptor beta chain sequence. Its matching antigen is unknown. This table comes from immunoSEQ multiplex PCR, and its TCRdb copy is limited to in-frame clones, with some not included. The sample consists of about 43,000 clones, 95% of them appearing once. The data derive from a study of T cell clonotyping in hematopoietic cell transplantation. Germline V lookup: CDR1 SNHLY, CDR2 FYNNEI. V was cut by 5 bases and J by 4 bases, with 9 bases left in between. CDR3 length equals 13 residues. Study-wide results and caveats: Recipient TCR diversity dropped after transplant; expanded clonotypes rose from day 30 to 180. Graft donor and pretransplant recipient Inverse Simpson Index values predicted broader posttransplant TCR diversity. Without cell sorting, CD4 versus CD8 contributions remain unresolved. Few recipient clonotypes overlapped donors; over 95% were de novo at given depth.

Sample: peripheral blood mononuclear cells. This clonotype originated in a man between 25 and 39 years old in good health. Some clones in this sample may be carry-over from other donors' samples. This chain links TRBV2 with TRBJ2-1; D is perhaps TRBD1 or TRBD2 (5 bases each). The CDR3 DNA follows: TGTGCCAGCAGTCCTGAGGGGTACAATGAGCAGTTCTTC. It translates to CASSPEGYNEQFF.